The 24 T cell receptor beta chains below come from one sample, sequenced in a study of blood T cell repertoires in COVID-19. Only in-frame clones appear in the TCRdb table, and some are missing; sequencing was by immunoSEQ multiplex PCR. Among approximately 98,000 clones listed, approximately 82% were seen once. The material sequenced was peripheral blood. All receptors derive from a woman aged 70 to 79 with acute or convalescent COVID-19.

The chain combines TRBV18 with TRBJ2-1; unclear D gene. CDR1 KGHSH and CDR2 LQKENI come from the germline V gene. This CDR3 is 14 amino acids long. V lost 3 bases to trimming and J lost 0 bases, with 6 bases between them. CDR3 sequence reads: CASSPSNSYNEQFF. The CDR3 DNA reads as TGTGCCAGCTCACCCAGTAACTCCTACAATGAGCAGTTCTTC.

This clone occurred a few times. The V and J genes are TRBV4-1 and TRBJ1-2, with unresolved D. Trimming stripped 2 bases from V and 4 bases from J, with 17 bases between. Germline assignment: CDR1 MGHRA and CDR2 YSYEKL. The CDR3 consists of 16 residues. This CDR3 is CASSQPDNTDFYGYTF. The CDR3 nucleotides read TGCGCCAGCAGCCAACCCGACAATACGGATTTCTATGGCTACACCTTC.

V gene TRBV7-2 combines with J gene TRBJ1-4; 7 nucleotides line up with TRBD1. The V gene end was trimmed by 5 bases and the J gene end by 6 bases; junction bases not matched to a gene: 6. The germline V gene has CDR1 SGHTA and CDR2 FQGNSA. CDR3 length equals 14 residues. CDR3 loop: CASSRGLGDEKLFF. The CDR3 DNA reads TGTGCCAGCAGCAGGGGGCTTGGGGATGAAAAACTGTTTTTT.

The chain uses TRBV6-6 and TRBJ2-5; 8 bases map to TRBD1. CDR1 and CDR2 (germline): MNHNY, SVGAGI (reference sequence). Trimming at V came to 5 bases and at J to 3 bases, leaving 8 bases not matched to a gene. This CDR3 is 15 amino acids long. Here the CDR3 DNA reads TGTGCCAGCAGTAAGTCGAGGACAGGGAAAGAGACCCAGTACTTC. Its translation is CASSKSRTGKETQYF.

This chain connects TRBV18 to TRBJ2-7; 9 bases fit TRBD1. After removal of 5 bases from V and 6 bases from J, the junction contained 2 bases not matched to a gene. Germline V lookup: CDR1 KGHSH, CDR2 LQKENI. The CDR3 extends over 12 amino acids. The CDR3 is CASSWDRAEQYV. The CDR3 DNA is TGTGCCAGCTCATGGGACAGGGCCGAGCAGTACGTC.

The sample holds a few counts of this clone. CDR3 in amino acids: CASSLATGAPSNEQFF. Here the CDR3 DNA reads TGTGCCAGCAGCTTAGCTACGGGAGCCCCCTCGAATGAGCAGTTCTTC. This rearrangement joins TRBV7-9 to TRBJ2-1; tentative D call: TRBD2 (6 bases). This CDR3 is built from 16 residues. Deletions cut 0 bases from V and 7 bases from J, with 16 bases between. Looked up from germline, CDR1 is SEHNR and CDR2 is FQNEAQ (reference sequence).

The chain joins TRBV12-3 or TRBV12-4 to TRBJ2-3; a weak D match, TRBD1 (6 bases). The CDR3 sequence is 13 residues long. The CDR3 DNA reads TGTGTCACCGGGGCAGGGGATTCAGGAACGCAGTATTTT. Protein sequence: CVTGAGDSGTQYF.

The CDR3 region is CASSHWRGGTGELFF. The CDR3 coding sequence is TGTGCCAGCAGCCACTGGCGGGGGGGCACCGGGGAGCTGTTTTTT. The chain combines TRBV3-1 (or the pseudogene TRBV3-2) with TRBJ2-2; 9 bases match TRBD2. J was trimmed by 4 bases and V by 3 bases; bases with no gene match: 3. Looked up from germline, CDR1 is LGHDT and CDR2 is YNNKEL (reference sequence). This CDR3 is 15 amino acids long.

The V and J genes are TRBV5-6 and TRBJ2-7; the D gene is possibly TRBD1 (5 bases). The CDR3 has 12 amino acids. CDR1 is SGHDT, CDR2 YYEEEE, per germline. V shed 2 bases and J shed 12 bases, with 15 bases lying between them. The CDR3 bases are TGTGCCAGCAGCTTTGTCGGGCAGGGATGGTACTTC. Protein sequence: CASSFVGQGWYF.

CDR3 DNA sequence: TGTGCCAGCAGCATACAGGGGGCCTCTAACTATGGCTACACCTTC. As protein: CASSIQGASNYGYTF. The chain recombines TRBV7-8 with TRBJ1-2; 9 positions match TRBD1. Germline V CDR1 and CDR2: SGHVS, FQNEAQ. Losses at the gene ends were 5 bases for V and 0 bases for J; bases not matched to a gene: 4. The CDR3 has 15 amino acids.

This chain uses TRBV10-3 with TRBJ2-3; no clear D gene. The CDR3 contains 14 residues. Germline V gene sequence: CDR1 ENHRY, CDR2 SYGVKD. Trimming removed 0 bases from V and 1 base from J, with 5 bases in between. The CDR3 bases are TGTGCCATCAGTGAGTCGACTGGCACAGATACGCAGTATTTT. Translation gives CAISESTGTDTQYF.

V and J are TRBV2 and TRBJ2-5, with no clear D. Trimming stripped 7 bases from V and 5 bases from J, with 17 bases between. CDR1 is SNHLY, CDR2 FYNNEI, per germline. This CDR3 is 14 amino acids long. This CDR3 is CASNPESFDETQYF. CDR3 nucleotides: TGTGCCAGCAACCCGGAGTCCTTTGACGAGACCCAGTACTTC.

This chain connects TRBV12-3 or TRBV12-4 to TRBJ1-6, with 10 nucleotides matching TRBD1. The ends lost 11 bases at V and 10 bases at J; junction bases unmatched: 8. This CDR3 contains 13 residues. The CDR3 region is CAVRQGAKSPLHF. The DNA for the CDR3 is TGTGCCGTAAGACAGGGGGCGAAATCACCCCTCCACTTT.

The V call is TRBV11-2, the J call TRBJ2-2; 8 positions agree with TRBD1. Losses at the gene ends were 5 bases for V and 4 bases for J; bases not matched to a gene: 12. Germline V CDR1 and CDR2: SGHAT, FQNNGV. This CDR3 comprises 17 residues. The CDR3 DNA sequence: TGTGCCAGCAGCCATGATATTGGACAGGGAATCACCGGGGAGCTGTTTTTT. It specifies CASSHDIGQGITGELFF.

This clone has ten or more counts. This specimen includes other DNA sequences encoding the same CDR3. The V and J genes are TRBV5-1 and TRBJ1-1; D remains unclear. V was shortened by 0 bases and J by 4 bases, with 7 bases between the two germline ends. There are 13 residues in the CDR3. CDR1 is SGHRS, CDR2 YFSETQ, per germline. The CDR3 loop reads CASSLEGSTEAFF. DNA of the CDR3: TGCGCCAGCAGCTTGGAAGGGAGCACTGAAGCTTTCTTT.

This rearrangement joins TRBV4-2 to TRBJ1-6; D possibly corresponds to TRBD1 (5 bases). CDR3 length equals 18 residues. V lost 2 bases, J lost 4 bases, and 18 bases lay in between. From germline, CDR1 is LGHNA and CDR2 YNFKEQ. The CDR3 region is CASSQSQGGEGYNSPLHF. The CDR3 nucleotides read TGTGCCAGCAGCCAAAGTCAGGGTGGGGAGGGGTATAATTCACCCCTCCACTTT.

V and J are TRBV14 and TRBJ1-4; tentative D call: TRBD1 (6 bases). V lost 1 base and J lost 4, with 10 bases in between. The CDR3 runs 15 residues. Germline CDR1 SGHDN, CDR2 FVKESK. This chain's CDR3 is CASSQARQVNEKLFF. The CDR3 DNA reads TGTGCCAGCAGCCAAGCCAGACAGGTTAATGAAAAACTGTTTTTT.

This chain links TRBV7-9 with TRBJ1-2, with 9 nucleotides matching TRBD1. CDR3 length: 18 residues. From germline, CDR1 is SEHNR and CDR2 FQNEAQ (reference sequence). The junction had 12 bases not matched to a gene; V was cut back by 0 bases and J by 4 bases. The CDR3 sequence is CASSLAGQGPGLGYGYTF. In DNA form, the CDR3 reads TGTGCCAGCAGCTTAGCGGGACAGGGCCCTGGGTTGGGCTATGGCTACACCTTC.

As DNA, the CDR3 is TGTGCCAGCGGCACTAGCGGGAGGGCGGGAGAGCAGTACTTC. Its protein product is CASGTSGRAGEQYF. The chain has TRBV18 and TRBJ2-7; 13 bases are shared with TRBD2. Per germline, CDR1 KGHSH and CDR2 LQKENI. The CDR3 consists of 14 residues. V lost 8 bases to trimming and J lost 7 bases; unmatched junction nucleotides: 8.

This rearrangement joins TRBV11-3 to TRBJ2-2; tentatively, D is TRBD1 (5 bases). Germline CDR1 SGHNT, CDR2 YENEEA. V lost 3 bases and J lost 0, with 11 bases in between. The CDR3 consists of 16 residues. In DNA form, the CDR3 reads TGTGCCAGCAGCTTTGGCAGGGTGTCGAACACCGGGGAGCTGTTTTTT. As protein: CASSFGRVSNTGELFF.

This clone was detected once. This chain uses TRBV6-5 with TRBJ2-3, with D maybe TRBD2 (6 bases). Germline CDR1 and CDR2: MNHEY and SVGAGI. CDR3 length: 14 residues. The V end lost 2 bases, the J end lost 1 base, and 7 bases lay between the germline ends. CDR3 bases: TGTGCCAGCAGTTACGGCGGGGGCACAGATACGCAGTATTTT. Its translation: CASSYGGGTDTQYF.

V is TRBV28 and J is TRBJ2-7; 9 bases match TRBD1. The germline CDR1 and CDR2 sequences are MDHEN and SYDVKM. V lost 8 bases and J lost 6; bases outside the gene matches: 8. The CDR3 has 13 amino acids. CDR3 nucleotide sequence: TGTGCCAGCCATAAATCGACAGGGGGCGAGCAGTACTTC. This translates into CASHKSTGGEQYF.

The chain uses TRBV14 and TRBJ1-4; tentative D call: TRBD1 (5 bases). CDR3 length equals 16 residues. Germline CDR1 is SGHDN and CDR2 is FVKESK. Trimming left V 4 bases short and J 0 bases short, with 12 bases between. The CDR3 DNA is TGTGCCAGCAGCCCCCAGACAGCCTCAACTAATGAAAAACTGTTTTTT. Translation gives CASSPQTASTNEKLFF.

The chain has TRBV18 and TRBJ1-2; perhaps TRBD1 as D (5 bases). The CDR3 has 13 amino acids. CDR1 is KGHSH and CDR2 is LQKENI in the germline V gene. Trimming stripped 3 bases from V and 8 bases from J, with 13 bases between. CDR3 loop: CASSPGLVGGYTF. The DNA for the CDR3 is TGTGCCAGCTCACCGGGACTCGTCGGGGGCTACACCTTC.